One and the same sample provided the 29 T cell receptor beta chains below, sequenced in a study of shared clonotypes between healthy human individuals. The method was immunoSEQ multiplex PCR; TCRdb's version includes in-frame clones alone and lacks a portion of them. The sample includes some 2,100,000 clones, around 95% of them seen just once. Sequenced input: naive CD4+ T cells sorted from blood. Subset in this sample: CD45RA+ positively selected. The source of these receptors is a man between 18 and 35 years old in good health.

This chain uses TRBV7-2 with TRBJ1-1; unclear D gene. The V end was cut by 2 bases, the J end by 5 bases, with 6 bases between. The CDR3 totals 12 residues. Per the germline V gene, CDR1 is SGHTA and CDR2 is FQGNSA. The CDR3 loop reads CASSLFRTEAFF. The CDR3 nucleotides are TGTGCCAGCAGCTTATTTAGAACTGAAGCTTTCTTT.

The V and J genes are TRBV29-1 and TRBJ2-1; 9 bases map to TRBD1. In germline, CDR1 is SQVTM, CDR2 ANQGSEA. The CDR3 is 18 residues long. Trimming removed 7 bases from V and 2 bases from J; junction bases left unmatched: 18. CDR3 region: CSAFTGTGHRRAYNEQFF. The CDR3 DNA sequence: TGCAGCGCCTTCACCGGGACAGGGCATCGGAGGGCCTACAATGAGCAGTTCTTC.

J is TRBJ2-1 and V is TRBV9; TRBD2 might be the D (6 bases). Trimming removed 3 bases from V and 3 bases from J, with 7 bases in between. The germline V gene has CDR1 SGDLS and CDR2 YYNGEE. The CDR3 sequence is 13 residues long. CDR3 amino acids: CASSDGSYNEQFF. As DNA, the CDR3 is TGTGCCAGCAGCGACGGGAGCTACAATGAGCAGTTCTTC.

The chain links TRBV29-1 to TRBJ1-2; 7 positions match TRBD1. This CDR3 is 12 amino acids long. The V gene end was trimmed by 2 bases and the J gene end by 10 bases; junction bases not matched to a gene: 7. Germline V CDR1 and CDR2: SQVTM, ANQGSEA. The CDR3 DNA follows: TGCAGCGTTGAAAGAGCCAGGGGGGACTACACCTTC. Translated: CSVERARGDYTF.

This chain links TRBV6-1 with TRBJ1-3; D not certain. Germline V gene data show CDR1 as MNHNS and CDR2 as SASEGT. V lost 0 bases and J 0 bases, leaving 9 bases between the germline ends. CDR3 size: 16 residues. CDR3 bases: TGTGCCAGCAGTGAAGCGCTCGCAGTCTCTGGAAACACCATATATTTT. Protein: CASSEALAVSGNTIYF.

On this clone itself: The same CDR3 also results from other DNA sequences found in this sample. The chain carries TRBV5-1 and TRBJ2-7; D perhaps matches TRBD2 (6 bases). The length of the CDR3 is 15 residues. The ends were cut back, 0 bases at V and 1 base at J, with 11 bases in the middle. The germline CDR1 and CDR2 sequences are SGHRS and YFSETQ. CDR3 sequence (DNA): TGCGCCAGCAGCTTGGAAGCGGGCGGATCCTACGAGCAGTACTTC. As protein: CASSLEAGGSYEQYF.

V is TRBV25-1 and J is TRBJ2-7; D is ambiguous. V was trimmed by 5 bases and J by 5 bases, leaving 7 bases between them. The CDR3 spans 11 residues. The germline CDR1 and CDR2 sequences are MGHDK and SYGVNS. CDR3 sequence reads: CASSRLNEQYF. In nucleotides, the CDR3 is TGTGCCAGCAGTAGACTTAACGAGCAGTACTTC.

V usage is TRBV5-1 and J usage is TRBJ1-2; perhaps TRBD1 as D (6 bases). The CDR3 consists of 14 residues. V was trimmed by 1 base and J by 7 bases, leaving 14 bases between them. CDR1 and CDR2 from the germline V gene are SGHRS and YFSETQ. CDR3: CASSLYSGGPGYTF. In nucleotides, the CDR3 is TGCGCCAGCAGCTTGTATTCTGGGGGCCCTGGCTACACCTTC.

The J gene is TRBJ1-1, the V gene TRBV30, with D hard to call. The CDR3 runs 13 residues. The V gene lost 1 base and the J gene lost 8 bases, with 14 bases spanning the gap. CDR1 and CDR2 (germline): GTSNPN, SVGIG (reference sequence). This CDR3 reads CAWSAGMSREAFF. The CDR3 nucleotides read TGTGCCTGGAGTGCGGGGATGAGCAGGGAAGCTTTCTTT. Full variable domain (remainder filled in from reference TRBV30 and TRBJ1-1): SQTIHQWPATLVQPVGSPLSLECTVEGTSNPNLYWYRQAAGRGLQLLFYSVGIGQISSEVPQNLSASRPQDRQFILSSKKLLLSDSGFYLCAWSAGMSREAFFGQGTRLTVV.

Written as DNA, the CDR3 is TGTGCCAGCAGCCTCTACTCATTCGGGAACTATGGCTACACCTTC. It yields the protein CASSLYSFGNYGYTF. The chain links TRBV6-5 to TRBJ1-2; D uncertain. The CDR3 loop spans 15 amino acids. V lost 6 bases to trimming and J lost 2 bases, with 16 bases between them. Germline V gene lookup returns CDR1 MNHEY and CDR2 SVGAGI.

The chain employs TRBV5-1 and TRBJ2-7; D is possibly TRBD1 (5 bases). The V end was cut by 2 bases, the J end by 5 bases, with 20 bases between. Germline V gene lookup returns CDR1 SGHRS and CDR2 YFSETQ. The CDR3 totals 16 residues. CDR3 DNA sequence: TGCGCCAGCAGCTTCAACCCGACAGAGAACCTAAACGAGCAGTACTTC. Protein: CASSFNPTENLNEQYF.

The DNA of the CDR3 is TGTGCCAGCACGATGGACGGGTTTAATTCACCCCTCCACTTT. It codes for CASTMDGFNSPLHF. The chain links TRBV6-5 to TRBJ1-6; no firm D call. Deletions cut 7 bases from V and 6 bases from J, with 13 bases between. CDR1 is MNHEY, CDR2 SVGAGI, per germline. The CDR3 has 14 amino acids.

CDR3 residues: CASSSSSLLYGELFF. DNA for the CDR3: TGTGCCAGCAGCTCCTCGAGCCTTCTGTACGGGGAGCTGTTTTTT. The genes are TRBV5-6 and TRBJ2-2; D gene ambiguous. The CDR3 consists of 15 residues. V lost 3 bases and J 7 bases, leaving 16 bases between the germline ends. Germline values: CDR1 SGHDT, CDR2 YYEEEE.

The chain employs TRBV11-2 and TRBJ2-1, with TRBD1 matching over 10 bases. The CDR3 extends over 16 amino acids. Trimming cost V 4 bases and J 4 bases; bases outside gene matches: 7. Germline assignment: CDR1 SGHAT and CDR2 FQNNGV. This CDR3 reads CASSSPGQGLYNEQFF. CDR3 DNA: TGTGCCAGCAGCTCCCCGGGACAGGGGTTATACAATGAGCAGTTCTTC.

The rearrangement links TRBV19 to TRBJ1-5; D not certain. Trimming stripped 1 base from V and 1 base from J, with 11 bases between. The CDR3 extends over 16 amino acids. The germline gives CDR1 LNHDA, CDR2 SQIVND (reference sequence). The CDR3 DNA is TGTGCCAGTAGTATAGCAGGAAAAGGCAGCAATCAGCCCCAGCATTTT. This gives the protein CASSIAGKGSNQPQHF.

The gene calls are TRBV25-1 and TRBJ2-7, with D tentatively TRBD2 (7 bases). The germline gives CDR1 MGHDK, CDR2 SYGVNS. This CDR3 is built from 14 residues. V was shortened by 4 bases and J by 3 bases, with 13 bases between the two germline ends. CDR3 sequence reads: CASSGHREGYEQYF. The CDR3 DNA reads TGTGCCAGCAGTGGACACAGGGAGGGCTACGAGCAGTACTTC.

The chain combines TRBV18 with TRBJ1-5; the D gene is possibly TRBD1 (5 bases). CDR3 length: 15 amino acids. In germline, CDR1 is KGHSH, CDR2 LQKENI. V was cut by 0 bases and J by 3 bases, with 9 bases left in between. CDR3 sequence: CASSPPQTVNQPQHF. CDR3 nucleotides: TGTGCCAGCTCACCACCGCAGACAGTCAATCAGCCCCAGCATTTT.

The rearrangement uses TRBV6-6 and TRBJ1-3; perhaps TRBD1 as D (6 bases). The CDR3 totals 15 residues. The V and J ends lost 7 bases and 1 base respectively, with 14 bases between them. The germline V gene has CDR1 MNHNY and CDR2 SVGAGI (reference sequence). CDR3 region: CASKIQGSSGNTIYF. DNA for the CDR3: TGTGCCAGCAAAATACAGGGTAGTTCTGGAAACACCATATATTTT.

The genes are TRBV7-6 and TRBJ2-7; D remains unclear. Trimming cost V 2 bases and J 6 bases, with 14 bases left between them. Germline CDR1 SGHVS, CDR2 FNYEAQ. The length of the CDR3 is 14 residues. The chain's CDR3 is CASSLLRGPGEQYF. For the CDR3, the DNA is TGTGCCAGCAGCTTACTTCGTGGTCCGGGCGAGCAGTACTTC. Full variable domain (rest looked up from reference TRBV7-6 and TRBJ2-7): GAGVSQSPRYKVTKRGQDVALRCDPISGHVSLYWYRQALGQGPEFLTYFNYEAQQDKSGLPNDRFSAERPEGSISTLTIQRTEQRDSAMYRCASSLLRGPGEQYFGPGTRLTVT.

The chain links TRBV28 to TRBJ2-1, with 7 bases aligning to TRBD2. The trim removed 7 bases at V and 5 bases at J, leaving 11 bases unmatched. Germline V lookup: CDR1 MDHEN, CDR2 SYDVKM. This CDR3 region has 15 residues. CDR3 coding DNA: TGTGCCAGCACCCTCAGGGCGGGGGTTAACAATGAGCAGTTCTTC. This encodes CASTLRAGVNNEQFF.

The chain is built from TRBV2 and TRBJ1-1; weak D call: TRBD1 (6 bases). The V end lost 2 bases, the J end lost 3 bases, and 13 bases lay between the germline ends. CDR3 length: 15 residues. The germline V gene encodes CDR1 SNHLY and CDR2 FYNNEI. The CDR3 loop is CASSEPRGTYTEAFF. The CDR3 nucleotides are TGTGCCAGCAGTGAACCGAGGGGGACGTACACTGAAGCTTTCTTT.

The chain employs TRBV5-4 and TRBJ2-7; weak D call: TRBD2 (6 bases). The V gene's germline CDR1 is SGHNT and CDR2 YYREEE (reference sequence). Trimming shortened V by 4 bases and J by 0 bases, and 14 bases separated the two germline ends. This CDR3 has 15 residues. The CDR3 coding sequence is TGTGCCAGCAGCCTGGACTACCAGAGCTCCTACGAGCAGTACTTC. It is translated as CASSLDYQSSYEQYF.

The chain has TRBV6-5 and TRBJ2-7; 7 bases align to TRBD1. Germline V CDR1 and CDR2: MNHEY, SVGAGI. Trimming removed 2 bases from V and 2 bases from J; junction bases left unmatched: 6. The length of the CDR3 is 15 residues. CDR3 residues: CASSYAPGGPYEQYF. The CDR3 nucleotides are TGTGCCAGCAGTTACGCCCCAGGGGGTCCCTACGAGCAGTACTTC.

The chain combines TRBV18 with TRBJ2-6; a possible D gene is TRBD1 (7 bases). This CDR3 comprises 18 residues. V was trimmed by 6 bases and J by 0 bases, leaving 18 bases between them. Germline V lookup: CDR1 KGHSH, CDR2 LQKENI. This CDR3 reads CASSTFQGGPSGANVLTF. The DNA for the CDR3 is TGTGCCAGCTCGACGTTTCAGGGGGGTCCCTCTGGGGCCAACGTCCTGACTTTC. Supplemented by reference TRBV18 and TRBJ2-6, the full variable domain reads NAGVMQNPRHLVRRRGQEARLRCSPMKGHSHVYWYRQLPEEGLKFMVYLQKENIIDESGMPKERFSAEFPKEGPSILRIQQVVRGDSAAYFCASSTFQGGPSGANVLTFGAGSRLTVL.

The chain recombines TRBV4-1 with TRBJ2-5; D gene unclear. Germline V gene lookup returns CDR1 MGHRA and CDR2 YSYEKL. V gave up 1 base and J gave up 12 bases, with 15 bases separating them. This CDR3 region has 13 residues. The CDR3 region has the DNA TGCGCCAGCAGCCAAGCTCCCATGGGCGGAAAGTACTTC. This sequence encodes CASSQAPMGGKYF.

About this clone: The same CDR3 is also encoded by other DNA sequences in this sample. The chain's CDR3 is CASSPDRYEQYF. In nucleotides, the CDR3 is TGCGCCAGCAGCCCAGACAGGTACGAGCAGTACTTC. The chain recombines TRBV5-1 with TRBJ2-7; TRBD1 might be the D (6 bases). The CDR3 covers 12 residues. CDR1 and CDR2 (germline): SGHRS, YFSETQ. V was shortened by 4 bases and J by 4 bases, with 9 bases between the two germline ends.

A word on this clone: Additional DNA sequences in this sample encode the identical CDR3. The chain recombines TRBV5-1 with TRBJ2-1; 9 bases align to TRBD2. V was clipped by 1 base and J by 2 bases; unmatched bases: 1. This CDR3 has 15 amino acids. Germline assignment: CDR1 SGHRS and CDR2 YFSETQ. The CDR3 reads CASSLLAGAYNEQFF. CDR3 coding DNA: TGCGCCAGCAGCTTGTTAGCGGGGGCCTACAATGAGCAGTTCTTC.

This rearrangement joins TRBV18 to TRBJ1-2; tentative D call: TRBD1 (5 bases). Deletions cut 3 bases from V and 3 bases from J, with 8 bases between. The CDR3 extends over 13 amino acids. Per germline, CDR1 KGHSH and CDR2 LQKENI. The CDR3 region is CASSPQTDYGYTF. The DNA of the CDR3 is TGTGCCAGCTCACCCCAGACAGACTATGGCTACACCTTC.

The chain couples TRBV5-4 to TRBJ1-2, with a tentative D call TRBD1 (6 bases). V lost 4 bases to trimming and J lost 0 bases, with 10 bases between them. The CDR3 length is 14 residues. Germline lookup yields CDR1 SGHNT and CDR2 YYREEE (reference sequence). The CDR3 loop is CASSREGANYGYTF. The CDR3 bases are TGTGCCAGCAGCAGGGAGGGGGCTAACTATGGCTACACCTTC.